One and the same sample provided the 32 T cell receptor beta chains below, sequenced in a study of shared clonotypes between healthy human individuals (TCRdb year 2020). Libraries were prepared through the immunoSEQ multiplex PCR assay. In its TCRdb copy, this immuneACCESS table keeps in-frame sequences only and misses some clones. Where compared with another copy, unresolved V genes explain less than half of these, and the others have no known cause. This sample gives approximately 2.4 million clones in total; about 94% of them show up just once. About 0.13% of the sample comes from the top ten. The sequenced sample was naive CD4+ T cells sorted from blood. Sample cell subset or site, as interpreted from the label and publication: CD45RA+ positively selected. The source is a man younger than 30 in good health.

This chain connects TRBV7-2 to TRBJ2-3; TRBD1 or TRBD2 may be the D gene (6 bases each). This CDR3 is built from 15 residues. V lost 2 bases to trimming and J lost 2 bases, with 11 bases between them. Germline V lookup: CDR1 SGHTA, CDR2 FQGNSA. The CDR3 nucleotides are TGTGCCAGCAGCTTAAATCCGGGGGCCACAGATACGCAGTATTTT. It is translated as CASSLNPGATDTQYF.

This clone has a single count. The V gene is TRBV6-1, the J gene TRBJ2-2; D may correspond to TRBD1 or TRBD2 (6 bases each). Germline-derived CDR1 and CDR2 are MNHNS and SASEGT. CDR3 size: 14 residues. V lost 7 bases and J lost 3, with 12 bases in between. The CDR3 bases are TGTGCCAGCACTCACCGGGGGCACACCGGGGAGCTGTTTTTT. Protein: CASTHRGHTGELFF.

The V gene is TRBV30, the J gene TRBJ2-1, with D unclear. Germline V lookup: CDR1 GTSNPN, CDR2 SVGIG (reference sequence). V lost 1 base to trimming and J lost 0 bases, with 4 bases between them. The CDR3 consists of 13 residues. The chain's CDR3 is CAWSAASYNEQFF. CDR3 bases: TGTGCCTGGAGTGCTGCCTCCTACAATGAGCAGTTCTTC.

CDR3 in amino acids: CASSRDSRTDTQYF. The CDR3 bases are TGTGCCAGCAGCCGGGACAGTCGCACAGATACGCAGTATTTT. The gene calls are TRBV5-6 and TRBJ2-3, with TRBD1 matching 7 bases. The CDR3 spans 14 residues. Per the germline V gene, CDR1 is SGHDT and CDR2 is YYEEEE. V lost 4 bases, J lost 1 base, and 3 bases stayed unmatched.

The chain joins TRBV4-3 to TRBJ1-5; D is perhaps TRBD1 (5 bases). Looked up from germline, CDR1 is LGHNA and CDR2 is YSLEER. The CDR3 is 15 residues long. V was trimmed by 0 bases and J by 7 bases, leaving 13 bases between them. CDR3 sequence (DNA): TGCGCCAGCAGCCAAGAGTGGGCAGGGCACCAGCCCCAGCATTTT. This encodes CASSQEWAGHQPQHF.

This clone was detected once. This sequence joins TRBV6-4 and TRBJ2-5; D is unclear. This CDR3 has 11 amino acids. Germline CDR1 MRHNA, CDR2 SNTAGT. V lost 8 bases to trimming and J lost 4 bases, with 8 bases between them. The CDR3 loop reads CASARRETQYF. In DNA, the CDR3 is TGTGCCAGCGCTCGAAGAGAGACCCAGTACTTC.

J is TRBJ2-2 and V is TRBV7-9, with D unclear. V was trimmed by 2 bases and J by 1 base, leaving 5 bases between them. The CDR3 consists of 14 residues. The germline gives CDR1 SEHNR, CDR2 FQNEAQ (reference sequence). The CDR3: CASSLNGNTGELFF. DNA for the CDR3: TGTGCCAGCAGCTTAAATGGGAACACCGGGGAGCTGTTTTTT.

A note on this clone: Other DNA sequences in this sample translate to the same CDR3. The chain combines TRBV7-2 with TRBJ1-1; 8 nucleotides agree with TRBD1. Germline-derived CDR1 and CDR2 are SGHTA and FQGNSA. The J segment lost 2 bases and the V segment lost 3 bases, leaving 5 bases of the junction unmatched. The CDR3 sequence is 15 residues long. In DNA form, the CDR3 reads TGTGCCAGCAGCTTCCAGGGGGCTGGTAACACTGAAGCTTTCTTT. Translated: CASSFQGAGNTEAFF.

The chain employs TRBV9 and TRBJ2-3; 11 nucleotides line up with TRBD1. V lost 4 bases, J lost 0 bases, and 4 bases stayed unmatched. This CDR3 spans 16 amino acids. Germline CDR1 and CDR2: SGDLS and YYNGEE. The CDR3 here is CASSIRDRGSTDTQYF. CDR3 in DNA: TGTGCCAGCAGCATCCGGGACAGGGGGAGCACAGATACGCAGTATTTT.

The rearrangement joins TRBV5-5 to TRBJ1-5; perhaps TRBD1 as D (5 bases). In germline, CDR1 is SGHKS, CDR2 YYEKEE (reference sequence). Trimming shortened V by 1 base and J by 9 bases, and 11 bases separated the two germline ends. This CDR3 region has 13 residues. CDR3 DNA sequence: TGTGCCAGCAGCTTGATCGGGGGAGGGCCCCAGCATTTT. The encoded protein is CASSLIGGGPQHF.

This clone was seen a few times. This chain joins TRBV4-1 and TRBJ1-2; 7 bases agree with TRBD1. The CDR3 consists of 14 residues. V lost 1 base and J lost 5; bases outside the gene matches: 4. Germline CDR1 MGHRA, CDR2 YSYEKL. The DNA of the CDR3 is TGCGCCAGCAGCCAAGCGGGACAGAAGTATGGCTACACCTTC. It translates to CASSQAGQKYGYTF.

This chain uses TRBV6-5 with TRBJ2-5; TRBD1 matches at 7 bases. The CDR3 has 14 residues. Germline assignment: CDR1 MNHEY and CDR2 SVGAGI. With V trimmed by 6 bases and J by 4 bases, 8 bases remained unmatched. The CDR3 bases are TGTGCCAGCAGGCAGGGACAGTTATCAGAGACCCAGTACTTC. This translates into CASRQGQLSETQYF.

CDR3 DNA: TGTGCCAGCAAGGGACAGGGAAACACCGGGGAGCTGTTTTTT. As protein: CASKGQGNTGELFF. This sequence joins TRBV6-1 and TRBJ2-2; 9 nucleotides agree with TRBD1. CDR3 size: 14 residues. The V gene end was trimmed by 7 bases and the J gene end by 2 bases; junction bases not matched to a gene: 2. Germline CDR1 MNHNS, CDR2 SASEGT.

The V gene is TRBV6-4, the J gene TRBJ1-2; D remains unclear. CDR1 is MRHNA, CDR2 SNTAGT, per germline. The CDR3 is made up of 16 amino acids. The ends were cut back, 2 bases at V and 0 bases at J, with 13 bases in the middle. Here the CDR3 reads CASSDKVQNPNYGYTF. DNA of the CDR3: TGTGCCAGCAGTGACAAGGTGCAGAATCCTAACTATGGCTACACCTTC.

The chain links TRBV5-4 to TRBJ2-2; D might be TRBD2 (5 bases). V was clipped by 4 bases and J by 0 bases, with 10 bases between them. The CDR3 totals 15 residues. Germline CDR1 reads SGHNT; CDR2 reads YYREEE (reference sequence). The CDR3 DNA sequence: TGTGCCAGCAGCCGCGGACTCTCGAACACCGGGGAGCTGTTTTTT. Protein sequence: CASSRGLSNTGELFF.

The chain carries TRBV25-1 and TRBJ1-4; 8 nucleotides match TRBD1. Germline V lookup: CDR1 MGHDK, CDR2 SYGVNS. The CDR3 covers 13 residues. Trimming took 6 bases from V and 8 from J; bases not matched to a gene: 5. In DNA, the CDR3 is TGTGCCAGCAGCAGGGGGCAAGGGGAAAAACTGTTTTTT. It is translated as CASSRGQGEKLFF.

The V gene is TRBV10-3, the J gene TRBJ1-6, with D unresolved. V lost 0 bases and J lost 0, with 6 bases in between. The CDR3 sequence is 16 residues long. Germline V gene sequence: CDR1 ENHRY, CDR2 SYGVKD. CDR3 amino acids: CAISESSISYNSPLHF. The CDR3 nucleotides read TGTGCCATCAGTGAGTCATCGATCTCCTATAATTCACCCCTCCACTTT.

The chain employs TRBV7-9 and TRBJ1-5, with 7 bases identical to TRBD1. CDR1 SEHNR and CDR2 FQNEAQ come from the germline V gene (reference sequence). With V trimmed by 5 bases and J by 4 bases, 5 bases remained unmatched. This CDR3 has 14 amino acids. The CDR3 reads CASSLGTANQPQHF. As DNA, the CDR3 is TGTGCCAGCAGCCTCGGGACAGCAAATCAGCCCCAGCATTTT.

The genes are TRBV14 and TRBJ1-1; D might be TRBD1 (6 bases). This CDR3 contains 16 residues. Germline V CDR1 and CDR2: SGHDN, FVKESK. The V end was cut by 5 bases, the J end by 0 bases, with 16 bases between. In DNA, the CDR3 is TGTGCCAGCAGCTCAAACAGGGATGTGGTGAACACTGAAGCTTTCTTT. Translating gives CASSSNRDVVNTEAFF.

The chain links TRBV30 to TRBJ2-7; TRBD1 aligns across 10 bases. Germline V gene lookup returns CDR1 GTSNPN and CDR2 SVGIG (reference sequence). V was pared by 2 bases and J by 3 bases, with 10 bases of the junction left unmatched. CDR3 length: 16 residues. In nucleotides, the CDR3 is TGTGCCTGGAGTTCGCCGGGACAGGGGACTATCTACGAGCAGTACTTC. Protein product: CAWSSPGQGTIYEQYF.

The CDR3 DNA follows: TGTGCCTACGCGGGACACTCCTACGAGCAGTACTTC. It yields the protein CAYAGHSYEQYF. This chain joins TRBV30 and TRBJ2-7; D possibly matches TRBD1 or TRBD2 (6 bases each). CDR1 and CDR2 from the germline V gene are GTSNPN and SVGIG (reference sequence). V dropped 7 bases and J dropped 0 bases, with 10 bases sitting between them. CDR3 length: 12 residues.

The CDR3 loop reads CASSQPDTSSGNTIYF. The CDR3 DNA reads TGCGCCAGCAGCCAACCGGACACGTCGTCTGGAAACACCATATATTTT. This chain uses TRBV4-1 with TRBJ1-3; D is possibly TRBD1 (5 bases). CDR3 length equals 16 residues. Trimming removed 2 bases at V and 1 base at J, with 12 bases between. Per germline, CDR1 MGHRA and CDR2 YSYEKL.

The chain employs TRBV2 and TRBJ2-4; maybe TRBD2 (6 bases). V dropped 6 bases and J dropped 0 bases, with 18 bases sitting between them. The CDR3 is 17 residues long. Germline values: CDR1 SNHLY, CDR2 FYNNEI. The CDR3 nucleotides read TGTGCCAGCAGCGCAAATTCGGGACTCCTAGCCAAAAACATTCAGTACTTC. Its protein product is CASSANSGLLAKNIQYF. Supplemented by reference TRBV2 and TRBJ2-4, the full variable domain reads EPEVTQTPSHQVTQMGQEVILRCVPISNHLYFYWYRQILGQKVEFLVSFYNNEISEKSEIFDDQFSVERPDGSNFTLKIRSTKLEDSAMYFCASSANSGLLAKNIQYFGAGTRLSVL.

The chain has TRBV5-1 and TRBJ2-2; the D is unclear. The CDR3 is 16 amino acids. CDR1 is SGHRS and CDR2 is YFSETQ in the germline V gene. Trimming took 4 bases from V and 4 from J, leaving 17 bases between them. CDR3: CASSPRSDPLTGELFF. The CDR3 region has the DNA TGCGCCAGCAGCCCCCGGTCCGACCCCCTCACCGGGGAGCTGTTTTTT.

The chain recombines TRBV4-1 with TRBJ1-5; D is perhaps TRBD1 (6 bases). Per germline, CDR1 MGHRA and CDR2 YSYEKL. Trimming took 2 bases from V and 7 from J, leaving 12 bases between them. The CDR3 contains 14 residues. The chain's CDR3 is CASSQTGLDQPQHF. CDR3 coding DNA: TGCGCCAGCAGCCAAACAGGGCTCGACCAGCCCCAGCATTTT.

The genes are TRBV4-1 and TRBJ2-2, with TRBD1 identical over 8 bases. The CDR3 runs 17 residues. Germline loops: CDR1 MGHRA, CDR2 YSYEKL. J was trimmed by 1 base and V by 1 base; bases with no gene match: 5. The CDR3: CASSQVAGQGNTGELFF. The CDR3 coding sequence is TGCGCCAGCAGCCAAGTGGCCGGACAGGGGAACACCGGGGAGCTGTTTTTT.

This clone was counted once. The genes are TRBV5-6 and TRBJ2-1; TRBD2 agrees at 7 bases. V was pared by 0 bases and J by 0 bases, with 3 bases of the junction left unmatched. CDR1 is SGHDT and CDR2 is YYEEEE in the germline V gene. The CDR3 contains 16 residues. The CDR3 region has the DNA TGTGCCAGCAGCTTGGTATCTAGCGGCTCCTACAATGAGCAGTTCTTC. It yields the protein CASSLVSSGSYNEQFF.

The chain employs TRBV7-2 and TRBJ1-5; D might be TRBD1 (6 bases). In germline, CDR1 is SGHTA, CDR2 FQGNSA. CDR3 length: 16 amino acids. V was shortened by 5 bases and J by 0 bases, with 14 bases between the two germline ends. Here the CDR3 reads CASSLLTGYSNQPQHF. The CDR3 DNA reads as TGTGCCAGCAGCCTTCTGACAGGTTATAGCAATCAGCCCCAGCATTTT. Complete variable domain (other parts from reference TRBV7-2 and TRBJ1-5): GAGVSQSPSNKVTEKGKDVELRCDPISGHTALYWYRQSLGQGLEFLIYFQGNSAPDKSGLPSDRFSAERTGGSVSTLTIQRTQQEDSAVYLCASSLLTGYSNQPQHFGDGTRLSIL.

Of note for this clone: The junction shows a germline mismatch at one end, possibly a read error. This sequence joins TRBV7-7 and TRBJ2-7, with 7 positions matching TRBD1. Looked up from germline, CDR1 is SSHAT and CDR2 is FNYEAQ (reference sequence). There are 13 residues in the CDR3. CDR3 residues: CASSLHRGDEQYF. Here the CDR3 DNA reads TGTGCTAGCAGCTTACACAGGGGCGACGAGCAGTACTTC.

This clone was seen a single time. The V call is TRBV6-6, the J call TRBJ2-7; D unclear. Germline values: CDR1 MNHNY, CDR2 SVGAGI (reference sequence). This CDR3 has 12 residues. Trimming took off 2 bases at V and 0 bases at J, with 2 bases between the two ends. The CDR3 sequence: CASSYDSYEQYF. DNA of the CDR3: TGTGCCAGCAGTTACGACTCCTACGAGCAGTACTTC.

The chain combines TRBV1 with TRBJ2-6; no DNA check was done on the table's D call, TRBD1. TRBV1 is tagged as a pseudogene. The CDR3 consists of 18 residues. For the CDR3, the DNA is TGCACCAGCAGCCAGACCGGGACAGATGGCTCTGGGGCCAACGTCCTGACTTTC. Protein sequence: CTSSQTGTDGSGANVLTF.

The chain recombines TRBV6-1 with TRBJ1-1, with D possibly TRBD1 on 5 matching bases. The CDR3 is 14 amino acids. V gave up 6 bases and J gave up 1 base, with 12 bases separating them. The germline V gene encodes CDR1 MNHNS and CDR2 SASEGT. The CDR3 here is CASSRLTGNTEAFF. The CDR3 DNA sequence: TGTGCCAGCAGCCGTTTAACAGGGAACACTGAAGCTTTCTTT.